Listed here is a single TCR beta chain. The table lists this clonotype with a few counts. It lacks a known antigen. Within one base of it there is no much larger clone, and no base qualities were kept. Amplification of TCR beta CDR3 regions was carried out from RNA transcripts. A first-round RT-PCR of the TCR CDR3 used the HTBI primer set with the Qiagen OneStep RT-PCR kit. Libraries were constructed in a second round of multiplex PCR, after which size selection and purification were carried out. Sequencing of the libraries was done on an Illumina HiSeq2000 using paired-end 100 bp reads. Processing in the source paper ran as follows. Raw data were processed with SOAPnuke, discarding reads with adapters, uncalled bases, mean Phred below 15, or no exact constant-primer or identifier match. COPE v1.2.5 was used to merge high-quality paired reads, and clonotypes were defined as unique nucleotide sequences. Clonotypes were aligned to IMGT TRBV, TRBD and TRBJ reference segments using MiTCR v1.1. The analysis was restricted to V-J combinations with a frequency above 0.0001, which together covered approximately 99% of the repertoires. A TCS score was defined as the ratio of F50 (clonal expansion) to E x V (chaos), with BLOSUM62-based TCRdist applied between CDR3 peptides within each V-J. Welch's t-statistics and random forest reduced around 550 V-J features to 10 to 15, which were used in a naive Bayes classifier (R e1071). Through fastp at Q25 and MiXCR, TCRdb rebuilt clones from the public reads, retaining in-frame beta chains. Each CDR3 protein appears once, grouped with its most common genes and DNA. The V and J calls, along with clone size, are taken from TCRdb and not from the paper's own processing. Recorded for this sample are about 360,000 distinct CDR3 sequences; approximately 13% of them occurred a single time. The ten biggest clones cover 9.2% of the sample.

This sample is drawn from a study of T cells in Graves' hyperthyroidism and ophthalmopathy (dated by TCRdb to 2018 to 2020). Study-level background: Peripheral blood samples were taken at the time of initial diagnosis, prior to any treatment. A discovery cohort of approximately 97 patients, roughly 45 with Graves' ophthalmopathy and over 55 with stable Graves' hyperthyroidism, was used to find distinguishing TCR V-J signatures. Prospective prediction of ophthalmopathy was tested in an independent validation cohort of 18 to 20 hyperthyroidism patients and 17 patients who later progressed to ophthalmopathy. The 100 or so discovery patients were randomly divided into training and test sets at a 7:3 ratio. In more than 5 Graves' hyperthyroidism patients, the study also compared T-cell repertoires from thyroid tissue with T-cell repertoires from blood. After sampling, hyperthyroidism patients received methimazole starting at 30 mg daily, and ophthalmopathy patients received high-dose intravenous methylprednisolone. The paper describes TCR Vbeta CDR3 sequencing of about 140 peripheral blood samples, made up of approximately 40 ophthalmopathy patients, around 78 hyperthyroidism patients and about 17 progressor patients.

Stable Graves' hyperthyroidism was defined as the absence of progression to ophthalmopathy over 18 months of follow-up. Hyperthyroidism patients were newly diagnosed, with disease duration under 2 months, and aged 18 to 65 years. Exclusion was applied to patients with uncontrolled infections, other autoimmune diseases, pregnancy or lactation. Clinical symptoms, serum thyroxine and TRAb, thyroid ultrasound, and orbital computed tomography formed the basis for the diagnoses. Ficoll-Paque density gradient centrifugation was used to isolate PBMCs from about 10 ml of fresh peripheral blood. Total RNA was extracted using Trizol reagent, and RNA quality was assessed on an Agilent 2100 Bioanalyzer. Overall study results and their limits: During validation, the model predicted progression to ophthalmopathy a median of around six months ahead of onset, with roughly 65% sensitivity and more than 72% specificity. Sample size was not statistically predetermined, and investigators were not blinded to group allocation. Blood samples also contained most of the expanded thyroid clonotypes (frequency above 0.001), which suggests that blood repertoires may reflect thyroid immune responses. Ophthalmopathy was separated from stable hyperthyroidism by a 13 V-J signature model, with approximately 89% sensitivity and about 81% specificity obtained in cross-validation and 80%/75% obtained in testing.

Reading the germline V gene gives CDR1 KGHDR and CDR2 SFDVKD. Relative to germline, V is missing 3 bases and J is missing 5 bases, with 6 bases of the junction outside any gene match. CDR3 length: 15 amino acids, cysteine to phenylalanine. The sequence is cut down to CDR3 DNA, 45 bases in frame from base 1. The sequence came from a woman aged 18 to 35 with Graves' hyperthyroidism. Sequencing was done on a sample of blood. The rearranged chain carries TRBV24-1 and TRBJ2-5, and 9 junction bases match TRBD1. The CDR3 corresponds to CATSDPTGTGETQYF. The bases read TGTGCCACCAGTGATCCTACCGGGACAGGGGAGACCCAGTACTTC.